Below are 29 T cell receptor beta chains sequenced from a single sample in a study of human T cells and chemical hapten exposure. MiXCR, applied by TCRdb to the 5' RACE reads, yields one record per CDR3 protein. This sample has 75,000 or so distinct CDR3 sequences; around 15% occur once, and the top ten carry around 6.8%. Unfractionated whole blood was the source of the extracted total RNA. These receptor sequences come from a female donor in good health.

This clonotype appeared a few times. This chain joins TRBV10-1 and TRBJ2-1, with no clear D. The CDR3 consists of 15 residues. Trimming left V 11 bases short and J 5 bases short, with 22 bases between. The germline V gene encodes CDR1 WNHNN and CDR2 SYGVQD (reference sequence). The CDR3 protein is CAGRRNTSRNNEQFF. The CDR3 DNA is TGCGCCGGCCGACGAAACACCTCGAGGAACAATGAGCAGTTCTTC.

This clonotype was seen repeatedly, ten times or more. CDR3 DNA sequence: TGTGCCAGCAGCTTAGCCCCCCGGACAGTCTCCGGGGAGCTGTTTTTT. It specifies CASSLAPRTVSGELFF. This chain joins TRBV7-9 and TRBJ2-2; D might be TRBD1 (6 bases). Germline lookup yields CDR1 SEHNR and CDR2 FQNEAQ (reference sequence). The CDR3 is made up of 16 amino acids. V was shortened by 0 bases and J by 6 bases, with 14 bases between the two germline ends.

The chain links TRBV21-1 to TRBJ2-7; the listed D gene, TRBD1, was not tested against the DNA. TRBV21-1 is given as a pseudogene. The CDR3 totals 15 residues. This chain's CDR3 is CASSSPGEVGGEQYF. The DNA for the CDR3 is TGTGCCAGCAGCTCCCCCGGCGAGGTTGGCGGCGAGCAGTACTTC.

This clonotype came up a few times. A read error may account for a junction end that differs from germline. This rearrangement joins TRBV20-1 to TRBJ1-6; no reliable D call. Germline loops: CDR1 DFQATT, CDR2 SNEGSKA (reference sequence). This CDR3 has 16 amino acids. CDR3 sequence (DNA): TGCAGTGCTAGAGCCCCCCCGGTAGTTTATAATTCACCCCTCTACTTT. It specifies CSARAPPVVYNSPLYF.

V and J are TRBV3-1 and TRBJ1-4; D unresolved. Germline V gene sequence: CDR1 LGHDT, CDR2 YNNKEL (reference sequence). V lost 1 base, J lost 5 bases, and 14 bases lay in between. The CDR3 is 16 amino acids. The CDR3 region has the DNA TGTGCCAGCAGCCAAGGGTCCAGACACCAGAATGAAAAACTGTTTTTT. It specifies CASSQGSRHQNEKLFF.

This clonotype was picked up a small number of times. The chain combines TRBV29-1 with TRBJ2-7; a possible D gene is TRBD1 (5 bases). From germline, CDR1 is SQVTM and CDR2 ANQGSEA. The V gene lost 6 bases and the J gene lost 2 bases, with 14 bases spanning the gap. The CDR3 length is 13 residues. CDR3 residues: CSVKMTATYEQYF. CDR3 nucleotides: TGCAGCGTGAAGATGACAGCGACCTACGAGCAGTACTTC.

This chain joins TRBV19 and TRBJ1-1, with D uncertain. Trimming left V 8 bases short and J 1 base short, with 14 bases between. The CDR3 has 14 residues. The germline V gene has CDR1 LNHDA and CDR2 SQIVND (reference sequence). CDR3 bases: TGTGCCAGTTCCTTCACGTGGCAGAACACTGAAGCTTTCTTT. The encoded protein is CASSFTWQNTEAFF.

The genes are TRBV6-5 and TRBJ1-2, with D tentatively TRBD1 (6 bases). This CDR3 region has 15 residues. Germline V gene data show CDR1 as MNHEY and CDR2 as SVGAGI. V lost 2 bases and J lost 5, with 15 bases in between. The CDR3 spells CASSYRAGDQYGYTF. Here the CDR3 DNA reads TGTGCCAGCAGTTACAGGGCAGGGGATCAGTATGGCTACACCTTC.

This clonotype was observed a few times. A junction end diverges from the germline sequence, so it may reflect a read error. Written as DNA, the CDR3 is TGCGCCAGCAGCTTGGAGGCGGGGGCCCCGGACTTC. Translated, it gives CASSLEAGAPDF. The chain uses TRBV5-1 and TRBJ2-7; D may be TRBD2 (7 bases). The V gene's germline CDR1 is SGHRS and CDR2 YFSETQ. The CDR3 is made up of 12 amino acids. The full variable domain, its missing parts supplied by reference TRBV5-1 and TRBJ2-7, is KAGVTQTPRYLIKTRGQQVTLSCSPISGHRSVSWYQQTPGQGLQFLFEYFSETQRNKGNFPGRFSGRQFSNSRSEMNVSTLELGDSALYLCASSLEAGAPDFGPGTRLTVT.

The CDR3 bases are TGCGCCAGCAGCTCTAAAGCCGGGACTAGCGGGGGTTATGATACGCAGTATTTT. Its protein is CASSSKAGTSGGYDTQYF. The chain recombines TRBV5-1 with TRBJ2-3; 14 nucleotides agree with TRBD2. V trimming: 3 bases; J trimming: 6 bases; junction bases outside the gene matches: 12. This CDR3 comprises 18 residues. Germline V CDR1 and CDR2: SGHRS, YFSETQ. The full variable domain, in which reference TRBV5-1 and TRBJ2-3 provide the parts outside the CDR3, is KAGVTQTPRYLIKTRGQQVTLSCSPISGHRSVSWYQQTPGQGLQFLFEYFSETQRNKGNFPGRFSGRQFSNSRSEMNVSTLELGDSALYLCASSSKAGTSGGYDTQYFGPGTRLTVL.

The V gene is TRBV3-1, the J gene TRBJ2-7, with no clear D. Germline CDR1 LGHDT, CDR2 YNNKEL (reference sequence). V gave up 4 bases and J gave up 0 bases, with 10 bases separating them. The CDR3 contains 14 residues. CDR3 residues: CASSLGRRSYEQYF. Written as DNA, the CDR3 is TGTGCCAGCAGCCTGGGCAGGCGCTCCTACGAGCAGTACTTC.

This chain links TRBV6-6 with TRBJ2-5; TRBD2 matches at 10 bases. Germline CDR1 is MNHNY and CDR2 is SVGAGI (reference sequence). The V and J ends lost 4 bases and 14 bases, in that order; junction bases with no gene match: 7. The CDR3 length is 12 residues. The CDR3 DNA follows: TGTGCCAGCAGTTCATTAGCGGGGGGTTTTTACTTC. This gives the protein CASSSLAGGFYF.

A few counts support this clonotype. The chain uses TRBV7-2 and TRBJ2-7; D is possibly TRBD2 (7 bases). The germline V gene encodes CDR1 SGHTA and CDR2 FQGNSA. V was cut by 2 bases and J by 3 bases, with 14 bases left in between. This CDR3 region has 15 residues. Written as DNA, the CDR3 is TGTGCCAGCAGCTTACGCGGGGGCGATAACTACGAGCAGTACTTC. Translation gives CASSLRGGDNYEQYF.

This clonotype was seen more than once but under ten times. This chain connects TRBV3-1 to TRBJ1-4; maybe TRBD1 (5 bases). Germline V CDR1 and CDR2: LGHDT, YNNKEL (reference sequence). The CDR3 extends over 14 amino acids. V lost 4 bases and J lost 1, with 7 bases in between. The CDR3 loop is CASSPGQTNEKLFF. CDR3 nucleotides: TGTGCCAGCAGCCCCGGACAAACTAATGAAAAACTGTTTTTT.

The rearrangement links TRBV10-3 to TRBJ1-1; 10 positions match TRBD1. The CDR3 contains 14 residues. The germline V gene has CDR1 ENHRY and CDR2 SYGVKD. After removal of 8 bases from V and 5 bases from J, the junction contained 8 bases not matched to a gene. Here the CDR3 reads CAIGTSGQGTEAFF. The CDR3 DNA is TGTGCCATCGGTACCTCGGGACAGGGGACTGAAGCTTTCTTT.

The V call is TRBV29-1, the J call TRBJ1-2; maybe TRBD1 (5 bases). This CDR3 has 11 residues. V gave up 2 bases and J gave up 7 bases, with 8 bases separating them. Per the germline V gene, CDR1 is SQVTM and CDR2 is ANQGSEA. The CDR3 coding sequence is TGCAGCGTTGAAAGGGGAGGTGGCTACACCTTC. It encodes CSVERGGGYTF. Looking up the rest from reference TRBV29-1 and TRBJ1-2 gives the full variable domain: SAVISQKPSRDICQRGTSLTIQCQVDSQVTMMFWYRQQPGQSLTLIATANQGSEATYESGFVIDKFPISRPNLTFSTLTVSNMSPEDSSIYLCSVERGGGYTFGSGTRLTVV.

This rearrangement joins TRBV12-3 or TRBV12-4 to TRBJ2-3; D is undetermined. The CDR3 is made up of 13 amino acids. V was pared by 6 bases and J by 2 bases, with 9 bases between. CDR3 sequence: CASRAHDTDTQYF. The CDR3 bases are TGTGCCAGCAGGGCCCATGACACAGATACGCAGTATTTT.

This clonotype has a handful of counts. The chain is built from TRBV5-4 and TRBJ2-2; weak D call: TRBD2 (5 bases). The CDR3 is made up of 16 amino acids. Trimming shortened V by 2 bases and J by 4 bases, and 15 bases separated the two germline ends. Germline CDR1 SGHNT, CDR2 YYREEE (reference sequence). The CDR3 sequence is CASSFYTGSSTGELFF. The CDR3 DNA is TGTGCCAGCAGCTTTTACACGGGGTCTAGCACCGGGGAGCTGTTTTTT.

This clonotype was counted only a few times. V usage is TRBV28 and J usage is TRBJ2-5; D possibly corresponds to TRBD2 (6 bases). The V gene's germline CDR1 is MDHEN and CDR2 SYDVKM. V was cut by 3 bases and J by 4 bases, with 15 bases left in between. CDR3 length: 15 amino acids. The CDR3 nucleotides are TGTGCCAGCAGTTTTCCCCCCTGGGGAGGAGAGACCCAGTACTTC. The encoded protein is CASSFPPWGGETQYF.

For the CDR3, the DNA is TGTGCCAGCACCCTTGTAAGGGGTGGGGGAAATCAGCCCCAGCATTTT. This encodes CASTLVRGGGNQPQHF. The rearrangement links TRBV6-6 to TRBJ1-5; D is perhaps TRBD1 (5 bases). The length of the CDR3 is 16 residues. Trimming pared 7 bases from V and 4 bases from J, leaving 20 bases between. Germline lookup yields CDR1 MNHNY and CDR2 SVGAGI (reference sequence).

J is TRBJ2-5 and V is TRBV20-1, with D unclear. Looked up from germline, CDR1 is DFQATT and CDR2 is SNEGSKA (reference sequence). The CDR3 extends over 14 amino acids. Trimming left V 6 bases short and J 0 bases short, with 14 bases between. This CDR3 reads CSAPVGTNQETQYF. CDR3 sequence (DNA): TGCAGTGCCCCCGTGGGTACTAACCAAGAGACCCAGTACTTC.

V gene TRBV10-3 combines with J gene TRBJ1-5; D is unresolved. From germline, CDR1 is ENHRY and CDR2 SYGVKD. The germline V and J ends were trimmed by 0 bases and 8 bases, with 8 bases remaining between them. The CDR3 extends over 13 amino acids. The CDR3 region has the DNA TGTGCCATCAGTGAGTCGGAGATGAAGCCCCAGCATTTT. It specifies CAISESEMKPQHF.

The CDR3 DNA reads as TGTGCCAGTAGCCTGGGACTAGCGGGAGGTTCTTCCTACAATGAGCAGTTCTTC. Translation gives CASSLGLAGGSSYNEQFF. This chain links TRBV19 with TRBJ2-1; 15 bases fit TRBD2. The CDR3 is 18 residues long. Germline V gives CDR1 LNHDA, CDR2 SQIVND (reference sequence). Trimming cost V 6 bases and J 1 base; bases outside gene matches: 7.

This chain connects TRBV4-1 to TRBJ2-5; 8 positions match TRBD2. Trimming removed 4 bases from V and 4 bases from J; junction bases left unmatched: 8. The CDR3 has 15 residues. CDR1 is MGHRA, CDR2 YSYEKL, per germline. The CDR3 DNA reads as TGCGCCAGCAGCCTGGGGACTAGTGGTGGAGAGACCCAGTACTTC. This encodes CASSLGTSGGETQYF.

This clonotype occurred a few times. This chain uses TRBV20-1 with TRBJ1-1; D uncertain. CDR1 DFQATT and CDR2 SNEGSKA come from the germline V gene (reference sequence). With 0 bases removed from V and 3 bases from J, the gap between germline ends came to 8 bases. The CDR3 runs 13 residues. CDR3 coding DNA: TGCAGTGCTAGAGATCACAGTGACACTGAAGCTTTCTTT. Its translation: CSARDHSDTEAFF.

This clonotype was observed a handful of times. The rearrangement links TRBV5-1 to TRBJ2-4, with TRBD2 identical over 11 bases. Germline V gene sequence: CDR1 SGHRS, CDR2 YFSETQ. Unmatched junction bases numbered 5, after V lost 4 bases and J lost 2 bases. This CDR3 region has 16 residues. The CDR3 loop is CASSPGTSGSKNIQYF. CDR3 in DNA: TGCGCCAGCAGCCCCGGGACTAGCGGTTCCAAAAACATTCAGTACTTC.

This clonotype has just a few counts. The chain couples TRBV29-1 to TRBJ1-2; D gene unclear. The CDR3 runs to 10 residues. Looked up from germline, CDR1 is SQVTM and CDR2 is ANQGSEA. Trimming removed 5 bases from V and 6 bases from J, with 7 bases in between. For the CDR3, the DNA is TGCAGCGTTTACCAGGATGGCTACACCTTC. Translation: CSVYQDGYTF.

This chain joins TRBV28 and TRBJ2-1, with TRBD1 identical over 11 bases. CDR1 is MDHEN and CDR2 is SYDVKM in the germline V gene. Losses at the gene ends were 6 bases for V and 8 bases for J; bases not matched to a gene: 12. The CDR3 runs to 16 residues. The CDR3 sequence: CASSDFPGQGVDEQFF. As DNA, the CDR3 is TGTGCCAGCAGCGATTTCCCGGGACAGGGGGTGGATGAGCAGTTCTTC. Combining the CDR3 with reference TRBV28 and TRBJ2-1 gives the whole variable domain DVKVTQSSRYLVKRTGEKVFLECVQDMDHENMFWYRQDPGLGLRLIYFSYDVKMKEKGDIPEGYSVSREKKERFSLILESASTNQTSMYLCASSDFPGQGVDEQFFGPGTRLTVL.

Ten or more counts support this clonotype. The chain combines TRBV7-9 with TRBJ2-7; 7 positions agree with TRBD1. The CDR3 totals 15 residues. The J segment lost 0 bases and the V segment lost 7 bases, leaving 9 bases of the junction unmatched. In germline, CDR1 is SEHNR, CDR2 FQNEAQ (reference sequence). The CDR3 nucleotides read TGTGCCAGCACCGGGACAGATTCGAGCTCCTACGAGCAGTACTTC. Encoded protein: CASTGTDSSSYEQYF. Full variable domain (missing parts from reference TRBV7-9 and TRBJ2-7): DTGVSQNPRHKITKRGQNVTFRCDPISEHNRLYWYRQTLGQGPEFLTYFQNEAQLEKSRLLSDRFSAERPKGSFSTLEIQRTEQGDSAMYLCASTGTDSSSYEQYFGPGTRLTVT.